This T cell receptor beta chain came from a study of T cell responses to AZD1222 COVID-19 vaccine. Clones were read by immunoSEQ multiplex PCR, and TCRdb kept only the in-frame ones, dropping some. The data hold 100,000 to 150,000 clones, with more than 80% observed a single time. This CDR3 spans 15 amino acids. V was clipped by 3 bases and J by 10 bases, with 21 bases between them. Germline assignment: CDR1 MDHEN and CDR2 SYDVKM. The sequence was collected from an adult in good health. The sequencing used peripheral blood, collected on day 0 of AZD1222 vaccination. The V call is TRBV28, the J call TRBJ2-5, with D possibly called TRBD1 or TRBD2 (6 bases each). CDR3 sequence reads: CASSFRGVRYGVQYF. CDR3 nucleotides: TGTGCCAGCAGTTTTAGGGGGGTCCGGTACGGGGTCCAGTACTTC.